The 10 T cell receptor beta chains below all came from one sample that was sequenced in a study of T cell changes during pregnancy in multiple sclerosis. Here immunoSEQ multiplex PCR was the method, and the copy in TCRdb shows in-frame clones only, minus some. Found here are 50,000 to 60,000 clones, about nine tenths of them singletons; the top ten hold 0.6% to 0.8%. This specimen consisted of CD4+ T cells from peripheral blood mononuclear cells, obtained in the first trimester of pregnancy. The receptor set was obtained from a female donor with multiple sclerosis, enrolled in a pregnancy study.

This clone was observed a single time. The V gene is TRBV9, the J gene TRBJ1-6; TRBD1 aligns across 7 bases. This CDR3 spans 15 amino acids. The trim removed 3 bases at V and 11 bases at J, leaving 11 bases unmatched. Germline CDR1 and CDR2: SGDLS and YYNGEE. In DNA, the CDR3 is TGTGCCAGCAGCGCCCAGGGACAGAGTTTAACACCCCTCCACTTT. It yields the protein CASSAQGQSLTPLHF.

This clone was seen only once. This chain joins TRBV14 and TRBJ1-2, with a tentative D call TRBD1 (5 bases). Trimming cost V 4 bases and J 5 bases, with 17 bases left between them. CDR3 length: 15 amino acids. The germline gives CDR1 SGHDN, CDR2 FVKESK. CDR3: CASSLRTPMAYGYTF. CDR3 DNA sequence: TGTGCCAGCAGCCTCCGGACACCTATGGCGTATGGCTACACCTTC.

The chain joins TRBV25-1 to TRBJ1-2; possible D gene TRBD1, 5 bases. The V gene's germline CDR1 is MGHDK and CDR2 SYGVNS. The germline V and J ends were trimmed by 2 bases and 2 bases, with 15 bases remaining between them. The CDR3 loop spans 16 amino acids. In DNA, the CDR3 is TGTGCCAGCAGTGAAAGCGGGGGGTGGGTAAACTATGGCTACACCTTC. Its translation is CASSESGGWVNYGYTF.

The gene calls are TRBV4-3 and TRBJ2-3; 11 positions match TRBD2. The junction had 1 base not matched to a gene; V was cut back by 1 base and J by 4 bases. This CDR3 spans 15 amino acids. Per germline, CDR1 LGHNA and CDR2 YSLEER. CDR3 sequence reads: CASSQVGLAADTQYF. The CDR3 DNA reads as TGCGCCAGCAGCCAAGTGGGACTAGCGGCAGATACGCAGTATTTT.

The chain links TRBV7-9 to TRBJ2-7; D perhaps matches TRBD1 (6 bases). Trimming shortened V by 0 bases and J by 3 bases, and 6 bases separated the two germline ends. The CDR3 covers 13 residues. Germline V CDR1 and CDR2: SEHNR, FQNEAQ (reference sequence). CDR3 DNA: TGTGCCAGCAGCTTAGCAGGGGGCTACGAGCAGTACTTC. It codes for CASSLAGGYEQYF. Based on the CDR3 plus reference TRBV7-9 and TRBJ2-7, the full variable domain is DTGVSQNPRHKITKRGQNVTFRCDPISEHNRLYWYRQTLGQGPEFLTYFQNEAQLEKSRLLSDRFSAERPKGSFSTLEIQRTEQGDSAMYLCASSLAGGYEQYFGPGTRLTVT.

This sequence joins TRBV7-2 and TRBJ2-1; TRBD1 agrees at 9 bases. There are 17 residues in the CDR3. Trimming took 4 bases from V and 3 from J; bases not matched to a gene: 10. Germline CDR1 is SGHTA and CDR2 is FQGNSA. CDR3 bases: TGTGCCAGCAGCTCCCGACCCGGACAGGGGCGCTACAATGAGCAGTTCTTC. Amino acids: CASSSRPGQGRYNEQFF.

V gene TRBV15 combines with J gene TRBJ2-1; TRBD2 aligns across 10 bases. CDR1 and CDR2 from the germline V gene are LNHNV and YYDKDF (reference sequence). Trimming cost V 9 bases and J 5 bases; bases outside gene matches: 4. The CDR3 is made up of 13 amino acids. CDR3 region: CATLLAGNNEQFF. The CDR3 coding sequence is TGTGCCACTTTACTAGCGGGGAACAATGAGCAGTTCTTC.

The genes are TRBV6-5 and TRBJ2-5, with 9 nucleotides matching TRBD2. This CDR3 spans 14 amino acids. V lost 8 bases to trimming and J lost 5 bases; unmatched junction nucleotides: 9. The germline gives CDR1 MNHEY, CDR2 SVGAGI. As DNA, the CDR3 is TGTGCCAGCCAGGGGCGGGGGGGCCGTGAGACCCAGTACTTC. Translating gives CASQGRGGRETQYF.

This sequence joins TRBV19 and TRBJ2-7, with a tentative D call TRBD2 (5 bases). This CDR3 has 18 residues. Trimming shortened V by 6 bases and J by 4 bases, and 28 bases separated the two germline ends. Germline V gene lookup returns CDR1 LNHDA and CDR2 SQIVND (reference sequence). CDR3 coding DNA: TGTGCCAGTAGCCGTCGCGGAGGTAGGGAACAGATGATGTACGAGCAGTACTTC. Its protein product is CASSRRGGREQMMYEQYF.

The chain carries TRBV6-5 and TRBJ2-1; D perhaps matches TRBD1 (6 bases). Trimming cost V 2 bases and J 7 bases, with 9 bases left between them. Germline CDR1 is MNHEY and CDR2 is SVGAGI. This CDR3 has 13 residues. DNA for the CDR3: TGTGCCAGCAGTTACACCAGGGGAAATGAGCAGTTCTTC. Amino acid sequence: CASSYTRGNEQFF.